Shown below are 16 T cell receptor beta chains from a single sample sequenced in a study of identical twins. Each CDR3 protein gets one entry after TCRdb re-called the 5' RACE reads with MiXCR. Of 200,000 to 250,000 distinct CDR3 sequences in the sample, 6.5% to 8% are singletons; the top ten hold about 14%. Separately, the same data were catalogued under a study of T cells expressing NK-cell markers.

The sequenced material came from CD8+ T cells sorted from blood. Every receptor here comes from a woman between 18 and 30 years old in good health.

V usage is TRBV12-3 or TRBV12-4 and J usage is TRBJ2-1, with TRBD2 matching over 8 bases. The CDR3 length is 15 residues. Trimming at V came to 6 bases and at J to 4 bases, leaving 8 bases not matched to a gene. The CDR3 nucleotides read TGTGCCAGCAGCCCCGGCCCGGGGGGGTACAATGAGCAGTTCTTC. It translates to CASSPGPGGYNEQFF.

This clonotype was counted a few times. The chain carries TRBV14 and TRBJ2-1, with D possibly TRBD2 on 5 matching bases. Germline V lookup: CDR1 SGHDN, CDR2 FVKESK. The CDR3 loop spans 15 amino acids. V lost 2 bases, J lost 5 bases, and 13 bases lay in between. Here the CDR3 DNA reads TGTGCCAGCAGCCAACCTACGAAGGGAGACAATGAGCAGTTCTTC. It specifies CASSQPTKGDNEQFF. Using reference TRBV14 and TRBJ2-1 for the parts outside the CDR3, the full variable domain is EAGVTQFPSHSVIEKGQTVTLRCDPISGHDNLYWYRRVMGKEIKFLLHFVKESKQDESGMPNNRFLAERTGGTYSTLKVQPAELEDSGVYFCASSQPTKGDNEQFFGPGTRLTVL.

This clonotype was counted at least ten times. This chain joins TRBV3-1 and TRBJ2-3; no firm D call. CDR1 and CDR2 from the germline V gene are LGHDT and YNNKEL (reference sequence). The CDR3 consists of 14 residues. The V and J ends lost 4 bases and 6 bases respectively, with 14 bases between them. As DNA, the CDR3 is TGTGCCAGCAGCCCTGAAGGGTTAGGGGATACGCAGTATTTT. It translates to CASSPEGLGDTQYF.

The rearrangement joins TRBV19 to TRBJ1-5, with 9 bases lining up with TRBD1. CDR3 length: 16 residues. CDR1 and CDR2 (germline): LNHDA, SQIVND (reference sequence). Trimming removed 5 bases from V and 3 bases from J; junction bases left unmatched: 8. The chain's CDR3 is CASSLLGTGLNQPQHF. The CDR3 region has the DNA TGTGCCAGTAGTCTTCTGGGGACAGGGCTCAATCAGCCCCAGCATTTT.

This chain joins TRBV20-1 and TRBJ2-3; 14 bases line up with TRBD2. Germline values: CDR1 DFQATT, CDR2 SNEGSKA (reference sequence). The CDR3 has 18 amino acids. With V trimmed by 1 base and J by 3 bases, 9 bases remained unmatched. CDR3 DNA sequence: TGCAGTGCTAGAGGTCGTCGGGGACTAGCGGGAGCAACAGATACGCAGTATTTT. Translated, it gives CSARGRRGLAGATDTQYF.

This clonotype was observed a handful of times. The genes are TRBV6-2 or TRBV6-3 and TRBJ2-7, with 12 positions matching TRBD2. Germline CDR1 reads MNHEY; CDR2 reads SVGEGT. Germline trimming cut 5 bases from V and 2 bases from J; bases unmatched to any gene: 1. CDR3 length: 14 amino acids. The CDR3 bases are TGTGCCAGCAGTGCTAGCGGGAGGGCCTACGAGCAGTACTTC. This sequence encodes CASSASGRAYEQYF.

There are many counts of this clonotype. The chain carries TRBV6-5 and TRBJ1-2; D uncertain. The V gene lost 2 bases and the J gene lost 6 bases, with 13 bases spanning the gap. Germline values: CDR1 MNHEY, CDR2 SVGAGI. The CDR3 loop spans 14 amino acids. CDR3 nucleotides: TGTGCCAGCAGTTACAGTGCTGACCCTGATGGCTACACCTTC. This gives the protein CASSYSADPDGYTF.

Within the sample, this clonotype is medium-sized. The rearrangement joins TRBV20-1 to TRBJ1-2; D is unclear. Trimming took off 0 bases at V and 3 bases at J, with 5 bases between the two ends. Germline values: CDR1 DFQATT, CDR2 SNEGSKA (reference sequence). This CDR3 is 12 amino acids long. CDR3 nucleotide sequence: TGCAGTGCTAGAGAGGGAGACTATGGCTACACCTTC. The encoded protein is CSAREGDYGYTF.

In its sample, this clonotype was seen a few times. The V and J genes are TRBV13 and TRBJ2-4; D not certain. The germline V and J ends were trimmed by 1 base and 4 bases, with 8 bases remaining between them. The CDR3 sequence is 14 residues long. Germline-derived CDR1 and CDR2 are PRHDT and FYEKMQ (reference sequence). CDR3 sequence (DNA): TGTGCCAGCAGCTTAGCGGAGCAAAAAAACATTCAGTACTTC. This translates into CASSLAEQKNIQYF.

This clonotype was seen many times. V usage is TRBV25-1 and J usage is TRBJ1-1; perhaps TRBD1 as D (5 bases). Trimming pared 3 bases from V and 1 base from J, leaving 6 bases between. The CDR3 is 13 residues long. CDR1 and CDR2 (germline): MGHDK, SYGVNS. CDR3 protein: CASSEGENTEAFF. The CDR3 DNA follows: TGTGCCAGCAGTGAGGGGGAGAACACTGAAGCTTTCTTT.

Many counts were recorded for this clonotype. The V call is TRBV12-3 or TRBV12-4, the J call TRBJ2-2; 8 positions agree with TRBD2. The junction had 9 bases not matched to a gene; V was cut back by 7 bases and J by 5 bases. This CDR3 region has 15 residues. The CDR3 DNA follows: TGTGCCAGCACCGACGGGGGGGCCCGGACCGGGGAGCTGTTTTTT. Amino acids: CASTDGGARTGELFF.

In its sample, this clonotype was seen a few times. CDR3 loop: CASRGTGGTDYGYTF. The CDR3 nucleotides read TGTGCCAGCAGGGGAACAGGGGGAACGGACTATGGCTACACCTTC. The chain links TRBV9 to TRBJ1-2; 8 bases agree with TRBD1. Germline loops: CDR1 SGDLS, CDR2 YYNGEE. The CDR3 spans 15 residues. V lost 5 bases to trimming and J lost 3 bases; unmatched junction nucleotides: 9.

The table lists this clonotype with many counts. The V and J genes are TRBV6-6 and TRBJ2-2, with D unclear. Germline CDR1 reads MNHNY; CDR2 reads SVGAGI (reference sequence). This CDR3 has 12 amino acids. V was pared by 2 bases and J by 6 bases, with 4 bases between. The CDR3 reads CASSYLSGELFF. Written as DNA, the CDR3 is TGTGCCAGCAGTTACCTCTCCGGGGAGCTGTTTTTT.

This clonotype came up a few times. This chain joins TRBV19 and TRBJ2-1; 10 bases map to TRBD2. The CDR3 totals 14 residues. With V trimmed by 9 bases and J by 2 bases, 4 bases remained unmatched. The germline V gene has CDR1 LNHDA and CDR2 SQIVND (reference sequence). The CDR3 spells CARLAGGTYNEQFF. The CDR3 DNA sequence: TGTGCCAGATTAGCGGGGGGAACCTACAATGAGCAGTTCTTC.

This clonotype was observed at least ten times. CDR3: CASSRTLARAGHNEQFF. The CDR3 region has the DNA TGCGCCAGCAGTCGAACCCTAGCTCGAGCGGGCCACAATGAGCAGTTCTTC. This chain links TRBV5-1 with TRBJ2-1; D possibly corresponds to TRBD2 (6 bases). This CDR3 region has 17 residues. V lost 5 bases and J lost 5, with 23 bases in between. Germline CDR1 is SGHRS and CDR2 is YFSETQ.

This clonotype was seen only a few times. The chain couples TRBV11-2 to TRBJ1-5; D unclear. V was trimmed by 3 bases and J by 0 bases, leaving 3 bases between them. The CDR3 consists of 13 residues. CDR1 SGHAT and CDR2 FQNNGV come from the germline V gene. CDR3 region: CASSFASNQPQHF. In DNA, the CDR3 is TGTGCCAGCAGCTTTGCTAGCAATCAGCCCCAGCATTTT.